Each of the 15 T cell receptor beta chains below was sequenced from the same sample in a study of CD8+CD57+ T cells in acquired aplastic anemia. Selection for sequencing was limited to patients who had shown CD8+CD57+ cell expansion by flow cytometry. Using genomic DNA as the template, TCR beta VDJ and CDR3 profiling was carried out. TCRdb passed the reads through MiXCR, listing each CDR3 protein once. The table has 300,000 or so distinct CDR3 sequences, about three fifths seen once. Sequences were obtained from sorted CD4+, CD8+, or CD8+CD57+ T cells (not recorded which) from PBMCs. The receptors derive from a human donor with aplastic anemia.

V usage is TRBV24-1 and J usage is TRBJ2-1, with D possibly being TRBD1 (5 bases). Between the trimmed V and J ends, which lost 3 bases and 3 bases, there was a span of 8 bases. The CDR3 consists of 14 residues. Germline-derived CDR1 and CDR2 are KGHDR and SFDVKD. CDR3 bases: TGTGCCACCAGTGATGCCGACAGCTACAATGAGCAGTTCTTC. It yields the protein CATSDADSYNEQFF.

The table lists this clonotype with a count of one. J is TRBJ2-7 and V is TRBV2; D is perhaps TRBD1 or TRBD2 (6 bases each). The germline V gene encodes CDR1 SNHLY and CDR2 FYNNEI. The V end was cut by 8 bases, the J end by 3 bases, with 17 bases between. This CDR3 contains 14 residues. CDR3 in amino acids: CASLGGGGGYEQYF. DNA of the CDR3: TGTGCCAGCCTAGGAGGAGGAGGGGGCTACGAGCAGTACTTC.

This clonotype was detected ten times or more. V is TRBV5-6 and J is TRBJ2-1, with 7 bases matching TRBD1. The ends lost 2 bases at V and 8 bases at J; junction bases unmatched: 4. CDR3 length: 13 residues. CDR1 and CDR2 from the germline V gene are SGHDT and YYEEEE. CDR3 sequence reads: CASSFTGVDEQFF. The CDR3 region has the DNA TGTGCCAGCAGCTTTACAGGGGTCGATGAGCAGTTCTTC.

This chain links TRBV7-2 with TRBJ1-1, with a possible D match to TRBD1 (5 bases). The V and J ends lost 2 bases and 11 bases respectively, with 15 bases between them. The CDR3 length is 13 residues. Germline lookup yields CDR1 SGHTA and CDR2 FQGNSA. The chain's CDR3 is CASSLQGQWGAFF. As DNA, the CDR3 is TGTGCCAGCAGCTTACAAGGCCAATGGGGGGCTTTCTTT.

This clonotype was recorded many times. The chain is built from TRBV4-1 and TRBJ1-2; D might be TRBD1 (6 bases). Trimming pared 4 bases from V and 2 bases from J, leaving 14 bases between. The CDR3 contains 15 residues. The V gene's germline CDR1 is MGHRA and CDR2 YSYEKL. The CDR3 nucleotides read TGCGCCAGCAGCCCCAGACAGGTCGGAAACTATGGCTACACCTTC. Its protein product is CASSPRQVGNYGYTF.

The chain carries TRBV5-1 and TRBJ2-7; D gene unclear. The CDR3 covers 16 residues. Trimming left V 2 bases short and J 0 bases short, with 15 bases between. Germline-derived CDR1 and CDR2 are SGHRS and YFSETQ. The CDR3 nucleotides are TGCGCCAGCAGCTTAGTTCCTGCTGAGAGCTCCTACGAGCAGTACTTC. Encoded protein: CASSLVPAESSYEQYF.

The genes are TRBV6-1 and TRBJ2-7, with D maybe TRBD1 (6 bases). The CDR3 has 14 amino acids. Germline V lookup: CDR1 MNHNS, CDR2 SASEGT. The germline V and J ends were trimmed by 6 bases and 2 bases, with 14 bases remaining between them. The CDR3 nucleotides are TGTGCCAGCAGCTGGGGGCTGGGCACCTACGAGCAGTACTTC. This gives the protein CASSWGLGTYEQYF.

This clonotype was recorded at least ten times. This CDR3 is CASSVFGTTEAFF. The CDR3 DNA sequence: TGTGCCAGCAGTGTCTTCGGGACCACTGAAGCTTTCTTT. The rearrangement uses TRBV2 and TRBJ1-1; D possibly corresponds to TRBD1 (5 bases). V lost 4 bases and J lost 4, with 10 bases in between. The germline gives CDR1 SNHLY, CDR2 FYNNEI. This CDR3 spans 13 amino acids.

The table lists this clonotype with a few counts. This chain joins TRBV12-3 or TRBV12-4 and TRBJ2-3; a weak D match, TRBD2 (6 bases). CDR3 length: 15 residues. Trimming left V 11 bases short and J 3 bases short, with 21 bases between. The CDR3 is CAGRKQGAGTDTQYF. As DNA, the CDR3 is TGTGCCGGCCGAAAGCAGGGAGCGGGTACAGATACGCAGTATTTT.

This chain uses TRBV4-1 with TRBJ2-1, with 10 nucleotides matching TRBD1. CDR1 is MGHRA, CDR2 YSYEKL, per germline. The CDR3 spans 15 residues. The trim removed 3 bases at V and 4 bases at J, leaving 3 bases unmatched. The CDR3 loop reads CASSQGDRGYNEQFF. DNA for the CDR3: TGCGCCAGCAGCCAGGGGGACAGGGGATACAATGAGCAGTTCTTC.

This clonotype was picked up many times. The chain's CDR3 is CSARDHRHNEQFF. In DNA form, the CDR3 reads TGCAGTGCTAGAGATCACAGGCACAATGAGCAGTTCTTC. The rearrangement joins TRBV20-1 to TRBJ2-1; the D gene is possibly TRBD1 (5 bases). The CDR3 length is 13 residues. Trimming cost V 0 bases and J 5 bases, with 8 bases left between them. Germline V CDR1 and CDR2: DFQATT, SNEGSKA (reference sequence).

On this clonotype itself: A junction end diverges from the germline sequence, so it may reflect a read error. The chain has TRBV7-9 and TRBJ2-5; 11 bases fit TRBD1. The germline V gene encodes CDR1 SEHNR and CDR2 FQNEAQ (reference sequence). The CDR3 loop spans 16 amino acids. The CDR3 nucleotides are TGCGCCAGCAGCTTGTCCGGGACAGGGGGGCAAGAGACCCAGTACTTC. This gives the protein CASSLSGTGGQETQYF.

To note about this clonotype: Germline is not matched at one junction end, which may reflect a read error. The V call is TRBV25-1, the J call TRBJ1-5; D gene ambiguous. CDR1 is MGHDK, CDR2 SYGVNS, per germline. The CDR3 is 13 residues long. CDR3 region: CASSDSSNQPQHF. DNA for the CDR3: TGTGCCAGCAGTGATTCCTCCAATCAGCCCCAGCACTTT. The entire variable domain, with the rest obtained from reference TRBV25-1 and TRBJ1-5, is as follows: EADIYQTPRYLVIGTGKKITLECSQTMGHDKMYWYQQDPGMELHLIHYSYGVNSTEKGDLSSESTVSRIRTEHFPLTLESARPSHTSQYLCASSDSSNQPQHFGDGTRLSIL.

This clonotype was observed a few times. The genes are TRBV7-2 and TRBJ2-7, with 8 bases fitting TRBD2. Unmatched junction bases numbered 5, after V lost 2 bases and J lost 5 bases. CDR1 and CDR2 from the germline V gene are SGHTA and FQGNSA. This CDR3 region has 14 residues. As DNA, the CDR3 is TGTGCCAGCAGCTTAAGCGGGAGTAGCCACGAGCAGTACTTC. Translating gives CASSLSGSSHEQYF.

This clonotype has ten or more counts. The V and J genes are TRBV3-1 and TRBJ2-7; D is unresolved. The CDR3 is 13 amino acids. Trimming left V 10 bases short and J 0 bases short, with 13 bases between. Looked up from germline, CDR1 is LGHDT and CDR2 is YNNKEL (reference sequence). DNA for the CDR3: TGTGCCACCCGCCTCTCTAGCTCCTACGAGCAGTACTTC. Its translation is CATRLSSSYEQYF.